These 22 T cell receptor beta chains share one sample of origin, sequenced in a study of response to subunit inactivated influenza vaccine. A single record per CDR3 protein comes from TCRdb applying MiXCR to the RT-PCR reads. The sample includes some 550,000 distinct CDR3 sequences, roughly 25% of them seen just once. The sample was also linked to a second study, of T cells expressing NK-cell markers. That work adds: Researchers built TCR beta cDNA using 5'RACE template switching with UMIs.

Sample: CD4+ T cells sorted from PBMCs, taken about 12 days after vaccination. The receptor source for this set is a man aged 50-60 years who received an inactivated influenza vaccine.

This clonotype was seen a few times. The chain couples TRBV18 to TRBJ2-1; D gene uncertain. Trimming stripped 1 base from V and 3 bases from J, with 19 bases between. Germline-derived CDR1 and CDR2 are KGHSH and LQKENI. The CDR3 loop spans 18 amino acids. CDR3 in amino acids: CASSPLDGIYGYYNEQFF. In nucleotides, the CDR3 is TGTGCCAGCTCACCACTTGACGGAATTTATGGCTACTACAATGAGCAGTTCTTC. Based on the CDR3 plus reference TRBV18 and TRBJ2-1, the full variable domain is NAGVMQNPRHLVRRRGQEARLRCSPMKGHSHVYWYRQLPEEGLKFMVYLQKENIIDESGMPKERFSAEFPKEGPSILRIQQVVRGDSAAYFCASSPLDGIYGYYNEQFFGPGTRLTVL.

The chain couples TRBV6-1 to TRBJ2-7; D may be TRBD1 (6 bases). The CDR3 covers 14 residues. The germline V and J ends were trimmed by 3 bases and 6 bases, with 15 bases remaining between them. CDR1 is MNHNS and CDR2 is SASEGT in the germline V gene. CDR3 sequence reads: CASSEVLGHSEQYF. As DNA, the CDR3 is TGTGCCAGCAGTGAGGTATTGGGACACTCCGAGCAGTACTTC.

This clonotype appeared many times. The chain links TRBV10-3 to TRBJ2-7, with a weak D call TRBD1 (7 bases). The germline gives CDR1 ENHRY, CDR2 SYGVKD. This CDR3 has 14 residues. V was shortened by 6 bases and J by 3 bases, with 15 bases between the two germline ends. CDR3 DNA sequence: TGTGCCATCAGGAAGGCGGGACAGAGCTACGAGCAGTACTTC. Residues: CAIRKAGQSYEQYF.

The J gene is TRBJ2-7, the V gene TRBV5-1; no definite D call. The V end lost 4 bases, the J end lost 4 bases, and 12 bases lay between the germline ends. The germline gives CDR1 SGHRS, CDR2 YFSETQ. CDR3 length: 13 amino acids. CDR3 coding DNA: TGCGCCAGCAGCCCCAGTGGGCGGTACGAGCAGTACTTC. Translated, it gives CASSPSGRYEQYF.

V is TRBV6-1 and J is TRBJ1-6; a weak D match, TRBD1 (5 bases). Germline V gene sequence: CDR1 MNHNS, CDR2 SASEGT. The CDR3 covers 15 residues. Deletions cut 5 bases from V and 5 bases from J, with 13 bases between. Here the CDR3 DNA reads TGTGCCAGCAGTCGATGGACACTAGATAATTCACCCCTCCACTTT. This encodes CASSRWTLDNSPLHF.

This clonotype was seen a handful of times. The genes are TRBV11-2 and TRBJ2-1, with 13 nucleotides matching TRBD2. CDR3 size: 18 residues. J gave up 7 bases and V 5 bases, and 14 bases lay outside the gene matches. Germline-derived CDR1 and CDR2 are SGHAT and FQNNGV. CDR3 nucleotides: TGTGCCAGCAGCGTTTTTGGACTAGCGGGAGACCCTTGGAATGAGCAGTTCTTC. Its protein product is CASSVFGLAGDPWNEQFF.

This chain links TRBV4-2 with TRBJ1-2; tentatively, D is TRBD1 (5 bases). The germline CDR1 and CDR2 sequences are LGHNA and YNFKEQ. This CDR3 contains 14 residues. The V end lost 0 bases, the J end lost 8 bases, and 13 bases lay between the germline ends. CDR3 sequence: CASSQDPDSGGYTF. The CDR3 nucleotides are TGTGCCAGCAGCCAAGACCCTGACAGCGGCGGCTACACCTTC.

This clonotype was observed at least ten times. The V and J genes are TRBV5-1 and TRBJ2-4; TRBD2 is a possible D gene (6 bases). V shed 1 base and J shed 2 bases, with 13 bases lying between them. The germline V gene encodes CDR1 SGHRS and CDR2 YFSETQ. The CDR3 covers 16 residues. The CDR3 DNA is TGCGCCAGCAGCTTGCAGGAGGGTCACTCCAAAAACATTCAGTACTTC. Its protein is CASSLQEGHSKNIQYF. Looking up the rest from reference TRBV5-1 and TRBJ2-4 gives the full variable domain: KAGVTQTPRYLIKTRGQQVTLSCSPISGHRSVSWYQQTPGQGLQFLFEYFSETQRNKGNFPGRFSGRQFSNSRSEMNVSTLELGDSALYLCASSLQEGHSKNIQYFGAGTRLSVL.

The rearrangement joins TRBV20-1 to TRBJ2-3; 7 bases align to TRBD1. V lost 1 base and J lost 7; bases outside the gene matches: 5. This CDR3 contains 13 residues. Germline lookup yields CDR1 DFQATT and CDR2 SNEGSKA (reference sequence). CDR3 sequence: CSARGGGVNTQYF. The CDR3 nucleotides read TGCAGTGCTAGAGGAGGGGGCGTAAATACGCAGTATTTT.

This clonotype was counted a few times. The rearrangement uses TRBV20-1 and TRBJ2-3; 9 bases are a match to TRBD2. Germline CDR1 reads DFQATT; CDR2 reads SNEGSKA (reference sequence). J was trimmed by 4 bases and V by 3 bases; bases with no gene match: 5. This CDR3 comprises 14 residues. CDR3 nucleotides: TGCAGTGCTAGGGTAGCGGGAGTCCCAGATACGCAGTATTTT. Translation gives CSARVAGVPDTQYF.

The chain has TRBV7-9 and TRBJ2-2, with 9 bases identical to TRBD2. The CDR3 is 17 residues long. V gave up 5 bases and J gave up 2 bases; unmatched junction bases: 9. Germline lookup yields CDR1 SEHNR and CDR2 FQNEAQ (reference sequence). The CDR3 DNA follows: TGTGCCAGCAGCACACGTACTAGCGGGCCTAACACCGGGGAGCTGTTTTTT. This encodes CASSTRTSGPNTGELFF. The full variable domain, its missing parts supplied by reference TRBV7-9 and TRBJ2-2, is DTGVSQNPRHKITKRGQNVTFRCDPISEHNRLYWYRQTLGQGPEFLTYFQNEAQLEKSRLLSDRFSAERPKGSFSTLEIQRTEQGDSAMYLCASSTRTSGPNTGELFFGEGSRLTVL.

This clonotype was observed many times. The chain recombines TRBV5-1 with TRBJ2-3, with D possibly being TRBD1 or TRBD2 (5 bases each). The CDR3 is 14 amino acids. Between the trimmed V and J ends, which lost 2 bases and 2 bases, there was a span of 9 bases. Looked up from germline, CDR1 is SGHRS and CDR2 is YFSETQ. The DNA for the CDR3 is TGCGCCAGCAGCTTTCTAGGGACCACAGATACGCAGTATTTT. Translation: CASSFLGTTDTQYF.

This clonotype was observed a handful of times. This chain uses TRBV4-2 with TRBJ2-1; TRBD2 aligns across 9 bases. The CDR3 contains 14 residues. With 3 bases clipped from V and 12 bases from J, the junction kept 9 bases outside the gene matches. Germline loops: CDR1 LGHNA, CDR2 YNFKEQ. CDR3 bases: TGTGCCAGCAGCCAGGACGAGAGGGGACTAGCGCAGTTCTTC. It encodes CASSQDERGLAQFF.

The table lists this clonotype with many counts. Here the CDR3 reads CSVTGIQAEAFF. The CDR3 DNA is TGCAGTGTAACAGGGATTCAGGCTGAAGCTTTCTTT. The chain couples TRBV20-1 to TRBJ1-1, with D perhaps matching TRBD1 (6 bases). The V and J ends lost 7 bases and 6 bases respectively, with 15 bases between them. The CDR3 length is 12 residues. CDR1 is DFQATT and CDR2 is SNEGSKA in the germline V gene (reference sequence).

This clonotype was recorded a few times. The chain carries TRBV5-1 and TRBJ2-7, with 10 bases identical to TRBD2. The CDR3 length is 15 residues. Germline V gene lookup returns CDR1 SGHRS and CDR2 YFSETQ. Losses at the gene ends were 4 bases for V and 3 bases for J; bases not matched to a gene: 7. The CDR3 here is CASSMTLAGGYEQYF. The CDR3 DNA is TGCGCCAGCAGCATGACCTTAGCGGGAGGCTACGAGCAGTACTTC.

In its sample, this clonotype was seen many times. J is TRBJ2-1 and V is TRBV24-1; perhaps TRBD2 as D (6 bases). CDR3 length: 16 residues. Germline CDR1 and CDR2: KGHDR and SFDVKD. V was pared by 5 bases and J by 2 bases, with 15 bases between. This CDR3 reads CATSAPDGSPYNEQFF. In DNA form, the CDR3 reads TGTGCCACCAGTGCCCCCGACGGGAGTCCCTACAATGAGCAGTTCTTC.

The chain uses TRBV28 and TRBJ2-7, with 7 bases lining up with TRBD1. The CDR3 loop spans 14 amino acids. V shed 6 bases, J shed 0 bases, and the junction held 5 bases outside the gene matches. The germline gives CDR1 MDHEN, CDR2 SYDVKM. The CDR3 sequence is CASRNSGGSYEQYF. CDR3 sequence (DNA): TGTGCCAGCAGAAACTCAGGGGGCTCCTACGAGCAGTACTTC.

The sample holds many counts of this clonotype. The chain links TRBV7-9 to TRBJ2-7, with D maybe TRBD1 (5 bases). V lost 2 bases and J lost 5, with 10 bases in between. The CDR3 totals 13 residues. Germline V gene lookup returns CDR1 SEHNR and CDR2 FQNEAQ (reference sequence). CDR3 nucleotide sequence: TGTGCCAGCAGCTTAAAGGGGTCCGACGAGCAGTACTTC. It encodes CASSLKGSDEQYF.

This rearrangement joins TRBV7-8 to TRBJ2-1, with 8 bases aligning to TRBD2. The CDR3 is 14 residues long. Germline V gene data show CDR1 as SGHVS and CDR2 as FQNEAQ. V was pared by 5 bases and J by 6 bases, with 6 bases of the junction left unmatched. Here the CDR3 DNA reads TGTGCCAGCAGCGTCCGGGGGGGGGTCAATGAGCAGTTCTTC. It translates to CASSVRGGVNEQFF.

The chain links TRBV10-3 to TRBJ1-1, with 7 bases aligning to TRBD1. There are 13 residues in the CDR3. In germline, CDR1 is ENHRY, CDR2 SYGVKD. V trimming: 2 bases; J trimming: 7 bases; junction bases outside the gene matches: 4. CDR3: CAISEINRGEAFF. In DNA, the CDR3 is TGTGCCATCAGTGAGATCAACAGGGGTGAAGCTTTCTTT.

This clonotype has just a few counts. This rearrangement joins TRBV12-3 or TRBV12-4 to TRBJ2-5, with a weak D call TRBD1 (5 bases). CDR3 length: 13 residues. V gave up 6 bases and J gave up 4 bases, with 12 bases separating them. CDR3 bases: TGTGCCAGCAGCTTGGGGCGGATAGAGACCCAGTACTTC. Encoded protein: CASSLGRIETQYF.

This CDR3 is CASSPGTSGGSGANVLTF. CDR3 sequence (DNA): TGTGCCAGCTCACCGGGGACTAGCGGGGGAAGTGGGGCCAACGTCCTGACTTTC. The chain recombines TRBV18 with TRBJ2-6; the match to TRBD2 covers 14 bases. This CDR3 is built from 18 residues. Germline CDR1 is KGHSH and CDR2 is LQKENI. After removal of 3 bases from V and 3 bases from J, the junction contained 4 bases not matched to a gene.